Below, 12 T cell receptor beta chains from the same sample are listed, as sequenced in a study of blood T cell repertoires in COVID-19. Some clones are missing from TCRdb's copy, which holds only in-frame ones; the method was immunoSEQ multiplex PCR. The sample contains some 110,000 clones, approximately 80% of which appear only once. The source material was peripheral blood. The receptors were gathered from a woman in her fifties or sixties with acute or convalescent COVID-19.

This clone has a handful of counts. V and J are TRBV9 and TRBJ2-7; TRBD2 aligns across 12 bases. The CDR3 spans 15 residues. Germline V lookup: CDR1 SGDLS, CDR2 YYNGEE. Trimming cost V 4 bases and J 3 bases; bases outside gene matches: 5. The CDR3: CASSQTSGGIYEQYF. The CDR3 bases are TGTGCCAGCAGCCAAACTAGCGGGGGGATCTACGAGCAGTACTTC.

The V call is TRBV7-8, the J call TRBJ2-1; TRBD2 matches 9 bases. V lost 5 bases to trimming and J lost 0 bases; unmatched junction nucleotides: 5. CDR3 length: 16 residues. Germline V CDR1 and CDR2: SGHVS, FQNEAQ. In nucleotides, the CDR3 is TGTGCCAGCAGCCCCTATAGCGGGAGCTCCTACAATGAGCAGTTCTTC. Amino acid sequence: CASSPYSGSSYNEQFF. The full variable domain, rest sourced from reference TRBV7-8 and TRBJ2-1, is GAGVSQSPRYKVAKRGQDVALRCDPISGHVSLFWYQQALGQGPEFLTYFQNEAQLDKSGLPSDRFFAERPEGSVSTLKIQRTQQEDSAVYLCASSPYSGSSYNEQFFGPGTRLTVL.

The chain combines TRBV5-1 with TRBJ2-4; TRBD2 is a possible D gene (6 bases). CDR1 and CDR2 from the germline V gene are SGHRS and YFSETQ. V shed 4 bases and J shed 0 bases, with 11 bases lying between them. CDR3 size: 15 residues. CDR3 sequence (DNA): TGCGCCAGCAGCCCGGGGGACCTAGCCAAAAACATTCAGTACTTC. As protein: CASSPGDLAKNIQYF.

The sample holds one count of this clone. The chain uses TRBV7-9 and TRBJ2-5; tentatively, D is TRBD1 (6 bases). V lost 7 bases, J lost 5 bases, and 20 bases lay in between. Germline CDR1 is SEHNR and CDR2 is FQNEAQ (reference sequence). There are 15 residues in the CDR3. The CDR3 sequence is CASTDTLTGSETQYF. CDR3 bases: TGTGCCAGCACCGATACGCTCACAGGGTCCGAGACCCAGTACTTC.

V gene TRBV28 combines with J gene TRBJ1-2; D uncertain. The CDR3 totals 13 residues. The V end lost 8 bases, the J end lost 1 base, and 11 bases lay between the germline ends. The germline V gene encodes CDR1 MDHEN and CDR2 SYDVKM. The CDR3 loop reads CASRDDRNYGYTF. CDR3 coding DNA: TGTGCCAGCCGGGATGACCGTAACTATGGCTACACCTTC.

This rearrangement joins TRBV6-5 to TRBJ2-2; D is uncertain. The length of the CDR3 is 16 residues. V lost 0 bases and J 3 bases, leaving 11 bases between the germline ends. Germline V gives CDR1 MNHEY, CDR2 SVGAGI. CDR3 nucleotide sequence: TGTGCCAGCAGTTACTCGCCTCGACTGTACACCGGGGAGCTGTTTTTT. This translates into CASSYSPRLYTGELFF.

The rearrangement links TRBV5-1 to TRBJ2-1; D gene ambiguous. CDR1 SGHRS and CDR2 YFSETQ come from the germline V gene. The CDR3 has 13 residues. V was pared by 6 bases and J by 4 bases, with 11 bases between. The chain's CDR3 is CASKYGWYNEQFF. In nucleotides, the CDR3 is TGCGCCAGCAAGTATGGCTGGTACAATGAGCAGTTCTTC.

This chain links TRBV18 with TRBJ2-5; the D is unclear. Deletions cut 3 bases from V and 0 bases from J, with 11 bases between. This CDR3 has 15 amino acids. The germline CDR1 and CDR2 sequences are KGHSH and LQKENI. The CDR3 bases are TGTGCCAGCTCACCTGGAGACGGATACCAAGAGACCCAGTACTTC. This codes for CASSPGDGYQETQYF.

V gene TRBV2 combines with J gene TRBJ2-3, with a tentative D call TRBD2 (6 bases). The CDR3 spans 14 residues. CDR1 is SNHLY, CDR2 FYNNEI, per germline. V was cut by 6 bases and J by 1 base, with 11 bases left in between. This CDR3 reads CASSKVAGTDTQYF. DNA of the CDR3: TGTGCCAGCAGCAAAGTAGCGGGCACAGATACGCAGTATTTT. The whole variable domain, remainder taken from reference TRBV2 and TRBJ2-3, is EPEVTQTPSHQVTQMGQEVILRCVPISNHLYFYWYRQILGQKVEFLVSFYNNEISEKSEIFDDQFSVERPDGSNFTLKIRSTKLEDSAMYFCASSKVAGTDTQYFGPGTRLTVL.

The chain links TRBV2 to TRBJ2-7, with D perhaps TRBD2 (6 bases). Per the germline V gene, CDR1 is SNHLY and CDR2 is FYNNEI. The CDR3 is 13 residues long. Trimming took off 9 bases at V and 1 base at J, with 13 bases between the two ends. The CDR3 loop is CAREGIGSYEQYF. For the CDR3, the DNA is TGTGCCAGGGAGGGAATAGGGTCCTACGAGCAGTACTTC.

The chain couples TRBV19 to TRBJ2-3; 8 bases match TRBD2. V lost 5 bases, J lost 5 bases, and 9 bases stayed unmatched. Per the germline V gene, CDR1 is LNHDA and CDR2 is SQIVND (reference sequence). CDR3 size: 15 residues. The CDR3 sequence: CASSASGTRGDTQYF. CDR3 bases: TGTGCCAGTAGTGCTTCCGGGACTAGAGGAGATACGCAGTATTTT.

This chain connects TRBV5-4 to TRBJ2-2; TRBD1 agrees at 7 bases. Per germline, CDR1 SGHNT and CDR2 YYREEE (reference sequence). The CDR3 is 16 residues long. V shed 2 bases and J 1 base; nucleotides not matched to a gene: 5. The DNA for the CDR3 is TGTGCCAGCAGCTTCGGCCGGGACAGGAACACCGGGGAGCTGTTTTTT. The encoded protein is CASSFGRDRNTGELFF.